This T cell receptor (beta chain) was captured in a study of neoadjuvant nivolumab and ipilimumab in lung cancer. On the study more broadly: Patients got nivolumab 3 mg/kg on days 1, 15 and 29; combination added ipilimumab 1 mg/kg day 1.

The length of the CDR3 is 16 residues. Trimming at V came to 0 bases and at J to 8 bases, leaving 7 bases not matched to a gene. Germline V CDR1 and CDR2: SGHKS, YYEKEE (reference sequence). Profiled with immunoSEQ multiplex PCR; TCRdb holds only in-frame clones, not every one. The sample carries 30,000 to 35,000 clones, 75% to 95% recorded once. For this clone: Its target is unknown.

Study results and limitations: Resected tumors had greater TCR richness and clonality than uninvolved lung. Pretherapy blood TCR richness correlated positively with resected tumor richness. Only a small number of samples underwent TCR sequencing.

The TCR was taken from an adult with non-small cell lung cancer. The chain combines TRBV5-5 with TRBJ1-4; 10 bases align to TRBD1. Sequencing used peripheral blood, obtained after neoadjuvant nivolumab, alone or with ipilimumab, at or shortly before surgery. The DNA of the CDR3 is TGTGCCAGCAGCTTGGGAACGGGACAGGGGCTCGAAAAACTGTTTTTT. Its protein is CASSLGTGQGLEKLFF. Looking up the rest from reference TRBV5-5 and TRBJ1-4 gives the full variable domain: DAGVTQSPTHLIKTRGQQVTLRCSPISGHKSVSWYQQVLGQGPQFIFQYYEKEERGRGNFPDRFSARQFPNYSSELNVNALLLGDSALYLCASSLGTGQGLEKLFFGSGTQLSVL.